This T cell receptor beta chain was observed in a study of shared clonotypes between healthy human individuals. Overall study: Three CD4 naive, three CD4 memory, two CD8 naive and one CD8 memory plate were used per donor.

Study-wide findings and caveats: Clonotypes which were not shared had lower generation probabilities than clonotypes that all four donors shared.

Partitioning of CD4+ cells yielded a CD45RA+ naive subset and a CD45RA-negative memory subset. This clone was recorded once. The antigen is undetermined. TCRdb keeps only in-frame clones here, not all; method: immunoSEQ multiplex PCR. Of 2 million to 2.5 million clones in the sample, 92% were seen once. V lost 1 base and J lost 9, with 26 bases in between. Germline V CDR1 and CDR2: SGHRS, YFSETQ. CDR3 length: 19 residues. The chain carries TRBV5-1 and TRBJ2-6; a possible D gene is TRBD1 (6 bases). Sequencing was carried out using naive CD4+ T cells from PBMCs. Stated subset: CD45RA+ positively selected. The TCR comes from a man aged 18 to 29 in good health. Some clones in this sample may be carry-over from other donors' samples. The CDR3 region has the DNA TGCGCCAGCAGCTTGACGTATTATCTGGGGACACGACGGGACAACGTCCTGACTTTC. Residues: CASSLTYYLGTRRDNVLTF.